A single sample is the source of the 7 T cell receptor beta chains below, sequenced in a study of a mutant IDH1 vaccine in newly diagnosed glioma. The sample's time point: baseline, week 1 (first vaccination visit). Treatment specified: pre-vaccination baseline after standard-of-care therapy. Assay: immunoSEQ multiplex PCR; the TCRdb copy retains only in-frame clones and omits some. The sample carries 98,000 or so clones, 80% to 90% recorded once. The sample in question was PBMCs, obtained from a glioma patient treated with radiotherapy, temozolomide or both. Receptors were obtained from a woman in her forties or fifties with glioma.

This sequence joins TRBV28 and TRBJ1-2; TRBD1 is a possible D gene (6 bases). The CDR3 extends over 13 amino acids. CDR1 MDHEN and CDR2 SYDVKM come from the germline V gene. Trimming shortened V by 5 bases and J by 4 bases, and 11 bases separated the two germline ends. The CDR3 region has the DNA TGTGCCAGCAGTCGCGACAGGCCCTATGGCTACACCTTC. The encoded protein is CASSRDRPYGYTF.

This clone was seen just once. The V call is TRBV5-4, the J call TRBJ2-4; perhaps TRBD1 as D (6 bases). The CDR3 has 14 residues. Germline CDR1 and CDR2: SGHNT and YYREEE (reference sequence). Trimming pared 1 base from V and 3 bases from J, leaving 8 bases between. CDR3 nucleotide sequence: TGTGCCAGCAGCTTGAGAGGGGGCAAAAACATTCAGTACTTC. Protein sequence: CASSLRGGKNIQYF.

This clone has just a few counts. The CDR3 reads CASSPYRIVTADHYGYTF. In DNA form, the CDR3 reads TGTGCCAGCAGCCCATACCGAATTGTTACAGCGGACCACTATGGCTACACCTTC. J is TRBJ1-2 and V is TRBV7-8; D ambiguous. Germline V gene lookup returns CDR1 SGHVS and CDR2 FQNEAQ. This CDR3 spans 18 amino acids. Trimming cost V 5 bases and J 3 bases, with 25 bases left between them.

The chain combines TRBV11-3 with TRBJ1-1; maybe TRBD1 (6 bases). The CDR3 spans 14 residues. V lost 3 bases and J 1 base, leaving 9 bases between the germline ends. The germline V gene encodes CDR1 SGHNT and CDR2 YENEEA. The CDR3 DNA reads TGTGCCAGCAGCTTGGGGGACACGAACACTGAAGCTTTCTTT. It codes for CASSLGDTNTEAFF.

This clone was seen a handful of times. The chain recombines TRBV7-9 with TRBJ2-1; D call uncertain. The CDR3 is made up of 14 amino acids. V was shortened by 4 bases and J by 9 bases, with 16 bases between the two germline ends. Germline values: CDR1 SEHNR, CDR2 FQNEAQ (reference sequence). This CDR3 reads CASSSAGRSPEQFF. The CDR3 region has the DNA TGTGCCAGCAGCTCCGCCGGGCGGTCGCCTGAGCAGTTCTTC. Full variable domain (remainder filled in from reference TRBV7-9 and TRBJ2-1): DTGVSQNPRHKITKRGQNVTFRCDPISEHNRLYWYRQTLGQGPEFLTYFQNEAQLEKSRLLSDRFSAERPKGSFSTLEIQRTEQGDSAMYLCASSSAGRSPEQFFGPGTRLTVL.

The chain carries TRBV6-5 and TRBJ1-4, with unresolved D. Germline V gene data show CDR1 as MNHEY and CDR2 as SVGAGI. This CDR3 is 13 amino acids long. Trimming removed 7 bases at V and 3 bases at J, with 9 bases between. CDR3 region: CASTGEANEKLFF. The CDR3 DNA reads TGTGCCAGCACCGGGGAGGCTAATGAAAAACTGTTTTTT.

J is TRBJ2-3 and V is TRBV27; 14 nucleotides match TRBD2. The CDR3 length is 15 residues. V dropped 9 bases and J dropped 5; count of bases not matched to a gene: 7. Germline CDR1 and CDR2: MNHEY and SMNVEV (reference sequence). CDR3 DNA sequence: TGTGCCAGTTTTCGGACTAGCGGGAGGATAGATACGCAGTATTTT. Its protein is CASFRTSGRIDTQYF.